A selection of T cell receptor beta chains follows, all from one sample in a study of cytomegalovirus exposure and HLA in healthy donors. The data were produced by immunoSEQ multiplex PCR, yet TCRdb's version contains in-frame clones alone and is incomplete. The sample consists of more than 90,000 clones, 69% of them appearing once. The sequencing input was PBMCs. These receptors were taken from a man between 50 and 59 years old in good health and CMV-seronegative. Both conserved end residues are part of each CDR3. The D gene is left open where the match is weak. Clone size is shown for a subset of rows, as once, few, many or a class of expanded clone.

D gene,V gene,J gene,clone size,CDR3 DNA,CDR3 protein
-,TRBV6-5,TRBJ2-3,-,TGTGCCAGCAGTCCTAGCGTTTTTAGCACAGATACGCAGTATTTT,CASSPSVFSTDTQYF
TRBD1,TRBV28,TRBJ2-6,few,TGTGCCAGCAGTATCGGGACAGGGTCAACTGGGGCCAACGTCCTGACTTTC,CASSIGTGSTGANVLTF
TRBD2,TRBV5-1,TRBJ2-3,few,TGCGCCAGCAGCTTGGATAGCGGGGGTCTAACAGATACGCAGTATTTT,CASSLDSGGLTDTQYF
TRBD2,TRBV10-3,TRBJ2-2,large,TGTGCCATCAGTGAGTCGACTCAGTGGCTAGCGGGACCGAACACCGGGGAGCTGTTTTTT,CAISESTQWLAGPNTGELFF
-,TRBV5-1,TRBJ1-1,-,TGCGCCAGCAGCTTGGAGGGGATCACTGAAGCTTTCTTT,CASSLEGITEAFF
-,TRBV6-4,TRBJ2-3,few,TGTGCCAGCAGTGACTCTGAGTCAGATACGCAGTATTTT,CASSDSESDTQYF
TRBD1,TRBV7-4,TRBJ1-1,-,TGTGCCAGCAGCTTAGTCGGGACAGGAGACACTGAAGCTTTCTTT,CASSLVGTGDTEAFF
TRBD2,TRBV7-3,TRBJ2-7,-,TGTGCCAGCAGCGTAATGGGGGGGATCTACGAGCAGTACTTC,CASSVMGGIYEQYF
TRBD1,TRBV7-2,TRBJ2-1,-,TGTGCCAGCAGCTTAGGTCGTGCCGACAGGGGACGGTTCTTC,CASSLGRADRGRFF
-,TRBV4-3,TRBJ1-4,-,TGCGCCAGCAGCCTTCGACAGCAGAATGAAAAACTGTTTTTT,CASSLRQQNEKLFF
TRBD1,TRBV30,TRBJ1-5,few,TGTGCCTGGAGTGGGACAGGGGGCTTGCCCCAGCATTTT,CAWSGTGGLPQHF
-,TRBV11-2,TRBJ1-1,-,TGTGCCAGCAGCCACCGGGGAGGGCCCCTCTTGAACACTGAAGCTTTCTTT,CASSHRGGPLLNTEAFF
-,TRBV18,TRBJ1-1,few,TGTGCCAGCTCACCAAGGGGGTTGGGGACTGAAGCTTTCTTT,CASSPRGLGTEAFF
-,TRBV5-1,TRBJ2-1,-,TGCGCCAGCAGCCCTGGGACCCCCGGAGGGGAGCAGTTCTTC,CASSPGTPGGEQFF
-,TRBV29-1,TRBJ2-5,few,TGCAGCGTTGGGGTCGGCAGCATATTACTGGAGGTGACCCAGTACTTC,CSVGVGSILLEVTQYF
-,TRBV27,TRBJ1-6,few,TGTGCCAGCACTAGGAGCTTCCTATCCCTCGATAATTCACCCCTCCACTTT,CASTRSFLSLDNSPLHF
TRBD2,TRBV12-5,TRBJ2-1,-,TGTGCTAGTGGTTTGATCCTGCAGGGACTAGCGGGATTTTACAATGAGCAGTTCTTC,CASGLILQGLAGFYNEQFF
-,TRBV12-1,TRBJ1-1,-,TGTGCCAGCAGCAAGCGACAGTCTTCGAACACTGAAGCTTTCTTT,CASSKRQSSNTEAFF
-,TRBV19,TRBJ1-5,-,TGTGCCAGTAGTATAACTCCGGTTTTCAATCAGCCCCAGCATTTT,CASSITPVFNQPQHF
TRBD2,TRBV27,TRBJ2-1,-,TGTGCCAGCAGTTTTGGCGGGGGGCCCCTCTACAATGAGCAGTTCTTC,CASSFGGGPLYNEQFF
TRBD2,TRBV4-2,TRBJ2-7,-,TGTGCCAGCAGCCAAGGGTTGGGCGGGGGGGCCTGGGCTGACTACGAGCAGTACTTC,CASSQGLGGGAWADYEQYF
TRBD1,TRBV9,TRBJ1-6,few,TGTGCCAGCAGCGCACAGGACAGGCCTAATTCACCCCTCCACTTT,CASSAQDRPNSPLHF
TRBD1,TRBV7-9,TRBJ2-1,-,TGTGCCAGCAGATATTCCCGGGACAGGGCAAAAGAGCAGTTCTTC,CASRYSRDRAKEQFF
-,TRBV27,TRBJ1-2,-,TGTGCCACCCGGGACACAAACTATGGCTACACCTTC,CATRDTNYGYTF
TRBD2,TRBV10-1,TRBJ2-1,few,TGCGCCAGCAGTGAGTCGACTGGGGGAGGGTTTTCCTACAATGAGCAGTTCTTC,CASSESTGGGFSYNEQFF
TRBD1,TRBV7-9,TRBJ1-4,few,TGTGCCAGCAGTCAAGCACAGGGGGCGAATGAAAAACTGTTTTTT,CASSQAQGANEKLFF
TRBD2,TRBV7-9,TRBJ2-1,-,TGTGCCAGCAGCCCAACCCCCGGGACTAGCGGGACCCCTTACAATGAGCAGTTCTTC,CASSPTPGTSGTPYNEQFF
-,TRBV6-4,TRBJ2-3,few,TGTGCCAGCAGTGCGGAACGGGGGGCCGGGGTGCAGTATTTT,CASSAERGAGVQYF
-,TRBV6-6,TRBJ1-1,-,TGTGCCAGCAGACAGGAGTCGCCTGAAGCTTTCTTT,CASRQESPEAFF
TRBD2,TRBV5-6,TRBJ2-3,-,TGTGCCAGCAGCTTGGCCTGGGCGGGGGCAGATACGCAGTATTTT,CASSLAWAGADTQYF
-,TRBV2,TRBJ1-2,-,TGTGCCAGCAGTGATGATAACAGGGCCCTCAAGGGGGGCTACACCTTC,CASSDDNRALKGGYTF
TRBD1,TRBV7-2,TRBJ1-3,-,TGTGCCAGCAGCTTGCAGGGGGCTTCTGGAAACACCATATATTTT,CASSLQGASGNTIYF
-,TRBV14,TRBJ2-5,-,TGTGCCAGCAGCCAAGGCGATGCTAGCCGGAAAGAGACCCAGTACTTC,CASSQGDASRKETQYF
-,TRBV7-3,TRBJ2-5,-,TGTGCCAGCAGCTTAACCGGGACTGTAGAGACCCAGTACTTC,CASSLTGTVETQYF
TRBD1,TRBV7-9,TRBJ1-1,-,TGTGCCAGCAGCAACCGGGACAGGGGGGCCACTGAAGCTTTCTTT,CASSNRDRGATEAFF
-,TRBV7-3,TRBJ1-1,-,TGTGCCAGCAGATCTACAGGGTTATCCACTGAAGCTTTCTTT,CASRSTGLSTEAFF
-,TRBV15,TRBJ2-6,-,TGTGCCACCAGCTCAACAGGGTCCGGGGCCAACGTCCTGACTTTC,CATSSTGSGANVLTF
-,TRBV2,TRBJ1-4,few,TGTGCCAGCAGTGAAGGACAATATGAAAAACTGTTTTTT,CASSEGQYEKLFF
TRBD2,TRBV4-3,TRBJ2-1,-,TGCGCCAGCAGCCAGGCTAGCGGGTTCTCCTACAATGAGCAGTTCTTC,CASSQASGFSYNEQFF